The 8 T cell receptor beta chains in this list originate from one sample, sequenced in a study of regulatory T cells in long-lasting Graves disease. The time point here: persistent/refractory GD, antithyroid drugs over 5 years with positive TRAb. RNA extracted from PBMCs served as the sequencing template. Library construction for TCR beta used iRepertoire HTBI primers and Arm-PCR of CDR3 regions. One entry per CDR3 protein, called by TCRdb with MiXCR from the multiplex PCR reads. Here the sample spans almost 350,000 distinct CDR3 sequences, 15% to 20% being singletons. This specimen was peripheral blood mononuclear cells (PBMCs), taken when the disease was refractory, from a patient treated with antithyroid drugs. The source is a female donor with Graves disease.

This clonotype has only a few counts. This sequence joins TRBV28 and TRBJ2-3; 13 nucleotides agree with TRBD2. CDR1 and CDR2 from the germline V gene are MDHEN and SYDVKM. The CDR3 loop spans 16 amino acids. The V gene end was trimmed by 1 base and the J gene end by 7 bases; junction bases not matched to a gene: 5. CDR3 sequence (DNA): TGTGCCAGCAGTTTATTGGGACTAGCGGGATTGAATACGCAGTATTTT. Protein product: CASSLLGLAGLNTQYF. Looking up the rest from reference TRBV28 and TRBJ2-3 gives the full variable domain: DVKVTQSSRYLVKRTGEKVFLECVQDMDHENMFWYRQDPGLGLRLIYFSYDVKMKEKGDIPEGYSVSREKKERFSLILESASTNQTSMYLCASSLLGLAGLNTQYFGPGTRLTVL.

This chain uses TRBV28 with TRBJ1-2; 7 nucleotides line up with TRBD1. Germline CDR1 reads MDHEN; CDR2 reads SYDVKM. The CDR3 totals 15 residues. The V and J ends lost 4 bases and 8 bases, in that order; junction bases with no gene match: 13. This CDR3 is CASSSLGGRVRGYTF. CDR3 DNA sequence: TGTGCCAGCAGTTCTCTAGGGGGCAGGGTGAGGGGCTACACCTTC.

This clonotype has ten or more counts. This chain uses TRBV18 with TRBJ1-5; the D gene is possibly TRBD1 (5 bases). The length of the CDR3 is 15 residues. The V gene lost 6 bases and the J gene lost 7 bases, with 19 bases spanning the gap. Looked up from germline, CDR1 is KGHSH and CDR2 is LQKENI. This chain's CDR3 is CASSSNRGVGQPQHF. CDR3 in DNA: TGTGCCAGCTCCTCAAATCGGGGGGTCGGGCAGCCCCAGCATTTT.

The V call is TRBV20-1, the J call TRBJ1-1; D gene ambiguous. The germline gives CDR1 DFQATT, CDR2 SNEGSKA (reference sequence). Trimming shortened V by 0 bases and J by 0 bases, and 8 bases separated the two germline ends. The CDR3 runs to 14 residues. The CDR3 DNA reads TGCAGTGCTAGAGACGGATACATGAACACTGAAGCTTTCTTT. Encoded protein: CSARDGYMNTEAFF.

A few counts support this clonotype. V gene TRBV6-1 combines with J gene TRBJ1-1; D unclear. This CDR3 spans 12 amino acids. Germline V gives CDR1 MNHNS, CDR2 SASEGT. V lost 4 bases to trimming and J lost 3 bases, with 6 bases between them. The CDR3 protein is CASSATYTEAFF. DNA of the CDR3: TGTGCCAGCAGTGCTACATACACTGAAGCTTTCTTT.

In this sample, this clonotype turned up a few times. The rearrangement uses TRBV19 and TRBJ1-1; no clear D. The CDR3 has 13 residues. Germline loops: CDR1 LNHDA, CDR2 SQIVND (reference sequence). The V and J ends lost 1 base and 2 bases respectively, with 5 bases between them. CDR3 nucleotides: TGTGCCAGTAGTATAGTAGCAAACACTGAAGCTTTCTTT. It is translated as CASSIVANTEAFF.

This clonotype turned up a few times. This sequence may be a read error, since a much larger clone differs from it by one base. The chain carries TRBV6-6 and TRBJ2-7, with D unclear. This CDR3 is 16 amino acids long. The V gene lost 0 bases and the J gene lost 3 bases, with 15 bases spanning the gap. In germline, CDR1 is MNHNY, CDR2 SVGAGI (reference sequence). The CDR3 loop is CASSYSGSKPYYEQYF. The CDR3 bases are TGTGCCAGCAGTTACTCGGGCAGCAAACCCTACTACGAGCAGTACTTC.

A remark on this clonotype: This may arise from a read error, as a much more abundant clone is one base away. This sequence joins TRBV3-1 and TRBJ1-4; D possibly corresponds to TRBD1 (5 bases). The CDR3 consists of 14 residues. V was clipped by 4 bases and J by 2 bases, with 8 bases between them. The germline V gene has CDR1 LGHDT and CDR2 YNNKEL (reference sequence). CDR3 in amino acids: CASSRGMTNEKLFF. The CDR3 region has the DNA TGTGCCAGCAGCCGGGGCATGACTAATGAAAAACTGTTTTTT.